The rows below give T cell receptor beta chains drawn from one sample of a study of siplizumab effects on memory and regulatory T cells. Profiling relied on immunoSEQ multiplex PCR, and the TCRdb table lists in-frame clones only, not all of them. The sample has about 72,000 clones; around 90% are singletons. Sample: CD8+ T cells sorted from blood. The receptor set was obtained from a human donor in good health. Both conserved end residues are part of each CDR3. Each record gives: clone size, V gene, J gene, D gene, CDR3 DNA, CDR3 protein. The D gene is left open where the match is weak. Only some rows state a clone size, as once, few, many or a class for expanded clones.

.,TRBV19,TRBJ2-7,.,TGTGCTAGTGGGGACACGTTTGTTGAGCAGTACTTC,CASGDTFVEQYF
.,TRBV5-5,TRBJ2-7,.,TGTGCCAGCAGCTTGGGGGGCCCCTACGAGCAGTACTTC,CASSLGGPYEQYF
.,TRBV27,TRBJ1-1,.,TGTGCCAGCATTGCCGGGACGGATAACACTGAAGCTTTCTTT,CASIAGTDNTEAFF
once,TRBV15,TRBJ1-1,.,TGTGCCACCAGCAGAGATTGGCTTGATGGGGACACTGAAGCTTTCTTT,CATSRDWLDGDTEAFF
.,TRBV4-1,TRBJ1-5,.,TGCGCCAGCAGCCAAGTTCCAGGGTCGATAAGTAGCAATCAGCCCCAGCATTTT,CASSQVPGSISSNQPQHF
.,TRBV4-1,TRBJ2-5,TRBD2,TGCGCCAGCAGCCAAGCCCGGACTAGCGGGAGCTACCAAGAGACCCAGTACTTC,CASSQARTSGSYQETQYF
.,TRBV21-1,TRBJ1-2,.,TGTGCCAGCAGCAACCGTCCTCAGACCTATGGCTACACCTTC,CASSNRPQTYGYTF
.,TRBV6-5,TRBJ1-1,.,TGTGCCAGCAGTTACGGTCATTTTTCTGAAGCTTTCTTT,CASSYGHFSEAFF
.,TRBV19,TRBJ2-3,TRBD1,TGTGCCAGTGCCCCAAGGGGGCAGCGCACAGATACGCAGTATTTT,CASAPRGQRTDTQYF
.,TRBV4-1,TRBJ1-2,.,TGCGCCAGCAGCCAAGTCCCGCGGGGGAGCAACTATGGCTACACCTTC,CASSQVPRGSNYGYTF
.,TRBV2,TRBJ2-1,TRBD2,TGTGCCAGCAGCGCGGGACTAGCGGGACAATACAATGAGCAGTTCTTC,CASSAGLAGQYNEQFF
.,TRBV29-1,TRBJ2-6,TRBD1,TGCAGCGTCCCCGGTAATGGGACAGGCTACTCTGGGGCCAACGTCCTGACTTTC,CSVPGNGTGYSGANVLTF
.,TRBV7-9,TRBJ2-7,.,TGTGCCAGCAGCCCAAGGTACAGCGAGGGCTACGAGCAGTACTTC,CASSPRYSEGYEQYF
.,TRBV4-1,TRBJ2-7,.,TGCGCCAGCAGCCGGGGGGCCCCCTACGAGCAGTACTTC,CASSRGAPYEQYF
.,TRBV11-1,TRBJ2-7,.,TGTGCCAGCAGCGCCGGAACCATCAGCGAGCAGTACTTC,CASSAGTISEQYF
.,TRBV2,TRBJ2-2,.,TGTGCCAGCAGTGATTGGGGGACGGACACCGGGGAGCTGTTTTTT,CASSDWGTDTGELFF
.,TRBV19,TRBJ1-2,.,TGTGCCATACCTCGGGAGGATGATGGCTACACCTTC,CAIPREDDGYTF
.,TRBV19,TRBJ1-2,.,TGTGCCAGTAGTATGGGGGGGATGTCTGGCTACACCTTC,CASSMGGMSGYTF
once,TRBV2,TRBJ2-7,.,TGTGCCAGCAGCGGGATCCAGGTCAACTGGGAGCAGTACTTC,CASSGIQVNWEQYF
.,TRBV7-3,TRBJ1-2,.,TGTGCCAGCAGCTCACCCGAGACAGGTCCCGATGGCTACACCTTC,CASSSPETGPDGYTF
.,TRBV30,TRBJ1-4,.,TGTGCCTGGAGTTCTGGACAGAAACTGTTTTTT,CAWSSGQKLFF
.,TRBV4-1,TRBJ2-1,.,TGCGCCAGCAGCCAAGACGGGCCGGGGGACAATGAGCAGTTCTTC,CASSQDGPGDNEQFF
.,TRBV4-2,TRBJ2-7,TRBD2,TGTGCCAGCAGCCAAGAAAGAATAGCGGGTCCCTACGAGCAGTACTTC,CASSQERIAGPYEQYF
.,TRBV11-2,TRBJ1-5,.,TGTGCCAGCAGCTTAGATCCGGGGAGCAATCAGCCCCAGCATTTT,CASSLDPGSNQPQHF
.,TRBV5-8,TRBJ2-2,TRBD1,TGTGCCAGCAGCGCAGAGGGACAGGGAGGGACCGGGGAGCTGTTTTTT,CASSAEGQGGTGELFF
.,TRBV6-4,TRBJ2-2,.,TGTGCCAGCGCCAGACTCGGCACCGGGGAGCTGTTTTTT,CASARLGTGELFF
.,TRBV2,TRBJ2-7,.,TGTGCCAGCAGTGATCGGACGAAAACCTACGAGCAGTACTTC,CASSDRTKTYEQYF
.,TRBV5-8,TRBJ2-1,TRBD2,TGTGCCAGCAGCTTGCTGCTAGCGGGAGGCTATGAGCAGTTCTTC,CASSLLLAGGYEQFF
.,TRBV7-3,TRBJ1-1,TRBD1,TGTGCCAGCAGCTTTTTGCTACAGGGGACTGAAGCTTTCTTT,CASSFLLQGTEAFF
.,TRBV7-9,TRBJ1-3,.,TGTGCCAGCAGCTTAGGGGCCTACTCTGGAAACACCATATATTTT,CASSLGAYSGNTIYF
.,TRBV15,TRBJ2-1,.,TGTGCCACCAGCCGACTAGACCGCTCCTACAATGAGCAGTTCTTC,CATSRLDRSYNEQFF
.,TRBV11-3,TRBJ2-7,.,TGTGCCAGCAGCTTAGGGGGAGTGACCTACGAGCAGTACTTC,CASSLGGVTYEQYF
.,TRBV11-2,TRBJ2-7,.,TGTGCCAGCAGTACGCCCGACAGCCCGGCCTACGAGCAGTACTTC,CASSTPDSPAYEQYF
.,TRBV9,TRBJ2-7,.,TGTGCCAGCAGCGTAGATTCAGGACCCTACGAGCAGTACTTC,CASSVDSGPYEQYF
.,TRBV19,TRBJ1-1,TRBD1,TGTGCCAGTAGTATGGGTACCAGGGGGAAGAACACTGAAGCTTTCTTT,CASSMGTRGKNTEAFF
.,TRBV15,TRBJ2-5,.,TGTGCCACCAGAGACCGAGACCGCGCCCCAGGGCAAGAGACCCAGTACTTC,CATRDRDRAPGQETQYF
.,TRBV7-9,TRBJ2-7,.,TGTGCCAGCAGCTTATCCGCCCGATACGAGCAGTACTTC,CASSLSARYEQYF
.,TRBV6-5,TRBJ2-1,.,TGTGCCAGCAGTTACTCACCCTCGTACAATGAGCAGTTCTTC,CASSYSPSYNEQFF
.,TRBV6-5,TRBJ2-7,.,TGTGCCAGCAGTTACGACGAGGCGGGGTCCTACGAGCAGTACTTC,CASSYDEAGSYEQYF
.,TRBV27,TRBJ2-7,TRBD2,TGTGCCAGCAGCACCGCGGCAGGGAGGGACTACGAGCAGTACTTC,CASSTAAGRDYEQYF
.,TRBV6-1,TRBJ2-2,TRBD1,TGTGCCAGCAGTCTCCTCGACGACAGGGCCGGGGAGCTGTTTTTT,CASSLLDDRAGELFF
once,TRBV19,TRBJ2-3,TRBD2,TGTGCCAGTAGTAGCGGACTAGCCAGCACAGATACGCAGTATTTT,CASSSGLASTDTQYF
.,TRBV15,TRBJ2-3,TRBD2,TGTGCCACCAGCAGAGATCAATTCGCGGGGGGGCCGGCAGATACGCAGTATTTT,CATSRDQFAGGPADTQYF
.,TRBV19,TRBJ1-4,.,TGTGCCAGTAGTATGGGGGGATGGGGACACACTAATGAAAAACTGTTTTTT,CASSMGGWGHTNEKLFF
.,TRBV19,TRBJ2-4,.,TGTGCCAGTCTAAACAACAAAAACATTCAGTACTTC,CASLNNKNIQYF
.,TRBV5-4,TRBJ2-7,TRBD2,TGTGCCAGCAGCCTAGGACTAGCGGGAACCTACGAGCAGTACTTC,CASSLGLAGTYEQYF
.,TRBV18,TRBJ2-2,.,TGTGCCAGCTCACCCGCACAGGACGGCACCGGGGAGCTGTTTTTT,CASSPAQDGTGELFF
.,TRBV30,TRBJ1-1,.,TGTGCCTGGAGGCGCTCGATGGACACTGAAGCTTTCTTT,CAWRRSMDTEAFF
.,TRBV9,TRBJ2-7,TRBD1,TGTGCCAGCAGCGTAAACCGGGACAGGGAGACCTACGAGCAGTACTTC,CASSVNRDRETYEQYF
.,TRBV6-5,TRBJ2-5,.,TGTGCCAGCAGGCCCTGGACAGAGTTCCAAGAGACCCAGTACTTC,CASRPWTEFQETQYF
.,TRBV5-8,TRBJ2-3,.,TGTGCCAGCAGCTTGGTTCGGCAGTCCACAGATACGCAGTATTTT,CASSLVRQSTDTQYF
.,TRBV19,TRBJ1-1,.,TGTGCCAGTAGTCCGTCCGACGTGACTGAAGCTTTCTTT,CASSPSDVTEAFF
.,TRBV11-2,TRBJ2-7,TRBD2,TGTGCCAGCAGCTTCTCTAGCGGGGGCCCACTCGGAGGCGAGCAGTACTTC,CASSFSSGGPLGGEQYF
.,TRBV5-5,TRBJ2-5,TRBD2,TGTGCCAGCAGCTTGGGACTAGCGGGGGCCTTACAAGAGACCCAGTACTTC,CASSLGLAGALQETQYF
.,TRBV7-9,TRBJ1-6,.,TGTGCCAGCAGCTTAGGGAATTCACCCCTCCACTTT,CASSLGNSPLHF
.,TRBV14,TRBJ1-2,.,TGTGCCAGCAGCCAGGATCAGGCATATGGCTACACCTTC,CASSQDQAYGYTF
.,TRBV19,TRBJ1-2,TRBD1,TGTGCCGCAGACGCGGGAATAACAGGGGCCTATGGCTACACCTTC,CAADAGITGAYGYTF
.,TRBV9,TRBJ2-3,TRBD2,TGTGCCAGCACCCAATGGGGGGGAGGCACAGATACGCAGTATTTT,CASTQWGGGTDTQYF
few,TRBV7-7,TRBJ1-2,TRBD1,TGTGCCAGCAGCTACAGCGCCGGGACAGCTTATGGCTACACCTTC,CASSYSAGTAYGYTF
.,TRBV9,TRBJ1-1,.,TGTGCCAGCAGCGTAGACGGCGGCTCTGAAGCTTTCTTT,CASSVDGGSEAFF